This TCR beta chain was captured in a study of vaccination effects on CD4 cells after COVID-19. Study-level background: Each person got two doses of an mRNA SARS-CoV-2 vaccine, BNT162b2 or mRNA-1273. Whole-study results and caveats: Convalescent patients numbered few in the study; early post-infection timepoints were missing entirely.

Ahead of sequencing, the ViraFEST assay grew antigen-specific CD4+ T cells using viral peptide pools. After roughly 10 days in culture, the CD4+ T cells were isolated. Vaccine recipients, nucleocapsid antibody negative, had no prior SARS-CoV-2 infection. Cultures had half their medium replaced with IL-2 medium on days 3 and 7. As regards this clone: Its antigen is not known.

The table came from immunoSEQ multiplex PCR; TCRdb's copy has only in-frame clones and leaves some out. Of more than 25,000 clones listed, about 63% are singletons. This CDR3 is built from 15 residues. V lost 3 bases, J lost 4 bases, and 14 bases lay in between. Germline CDR1 SGDLS, CDR2 YYNGEE. This TCR derives from a human donor who received a COVID-19 vaccine. The sequenced sample was CD4+ T cells from PBMCs cultured with HCoV-229E spike peptides, obtained before COVID-19 vaccination. This rearrangement joins TRBV9 to TRBJ2-1, with D possibly being TRBD2 (6 bases). The CDR3 DNA reads TGTGCCAGCAGCGCTAATCCGGGACTGTACAATGAGCAGTTCTTC. It is translated as CASSANPGLYNEQFF.